One sample yielded the 27 T cell receptor beta chains listed below, sequenced in a study of Tregs in tolerant kidney transplant recipients. TCRdb's table, derived via immunoSEQ multiplex PCR, lists solely in-frame clones and lacks some. Here the sample spans 100,000 to 120,000 clones, roughly 90% being singletons. The sequenced sample was CD4+ T cells from blood, obtained before the transplant. The receptors were sampled from a human donor who received a combined kidney and bone marrow transplant.

The chain links TRBV2 to TRBJ1-4; 11 positions agree with TRBD1. V trimming: 5 bases; J trimming: 8 bases; junction bases outside the gene matches: 7. The germline V gene has CDR1 SNHLY and CDR2 FYNNEI. This CDR3 has 15 residues. The CDR3 DNA follows: TGTGCCAGCAGTCCCCGGACAGGGGGCCGGGAAAAACTGTTTTTT. It codes for CASSPRTGGREKLFF. Drawing the rest from reference TRBV2 and TRBJ1-4, the complete variable domain is EPEVTQTPSHQVTQMGQEVILRCVPISNHLYFYWYRQILGQKVEFLVSFYNNEISEKSEIFDDQFSVERPDGSNFTLKIRSTKLEDSAMYFCASSPRTGGREKLFFGSGTQLSVL.

The rearrangement joins TRBV28 to TRBJ1-2; 9 bases fit TRBD1. V lost 3 bases and J lost 2; bases outside the gene matches: 1. The germline V gene encodes CDR1 MDHEN and CDR2 SYDVKM. The CDR3 spans 14 residues. This CDR3 is CASSFGTGNYGYTF. The CDR3 DNA sequence: TGTGCCAGCAGTTTCGGGACAGGGAACTATGGCTACACCTTC.

The chain recombines TRBV1 with TRBJ2-5; TRBD2, as called in the table, went unchecked against the DNA. TRBV1 corresponds to a pseudogene. The CDR3 is 17 residues long. Here the CDR3 reads CTSSLLAENWGGETQYF. In DNA form, the CDR3 reads TGCACCAGCAGCCTACTAGCGGAAAACTGGGGTGGGGAGACCCAGTACTTC.

The chain is built from TRBV6-6 and TRBJ1-5; tentatively, D is TRBD1 (6 bases). Trimming removed 2 bases at V and 7 bases at J, with 15 bases between. Germline CDR1 is MNHNY and CDR2 is SVGAGI (reference sequence). The CDR3 loop spans 15 amino acids. Written as DNA, the CDR3 is TGTGCCAGCAGTTACGCGGGGGGCTCTTGGCAGCCCCAGCATTTT. Amino acid sequence: CASSYAGGSWQPQHF.

The chain links TRBV2 to TRBJ1-2; 8 bases are a match to TRBD1. V trimming: 10 bases; J trimming: 7 bases; junction bases outside the gene matches: 17. CDR3 length equals 15 residues. Germline CDR1 and CDR2: SNHLY and FYNNEI. The CDR3 loop reads CATTKRGQVLRGYTF. The CDR3 coding sequence is TGTGCCACGACGAAGAGGGGACAGGTCCTACGTGGCTACACCTTC.

The rearrangement links TRBV6-1 to TRBJ2-7, with 7 nucleotides matching TRBD2. Losses at the gene ends were 6 bases for V and 1 base for J; bases not matched to a gene: 3. The CDR3 is 13 residues long. CDR1 is MNHNS and CDR2 is SASEGT in the germline V gene. In nucleotides, the CDR3 is TGTGCCAGCAGAGCGGGACGGTCCTACGAGCAGTACTTC. Translated: CASRAGRSYEQYF.

The CDR3 loop is CATTRDSTYEQYF. The CDR3, as DNA: TGTGCCACCACCCGGGACTCCACCTACGAGCAGTACTTC. The J gene is TRBJ2-7, the V gene TRBV6-5; TRBD2 is a possible D gene (6 bases). This CDR3 is built from 13 residues. CDR1 and CDR2 from the germline V gene are MNHEY and SVGAGI. V dropped 10 bases and J dropped 2 bases, with 15 bases sitting between them.

The chain recombines TRBV11-2 with TRBJ2-4; 12 bases line up with TRBD2. This CDR3 spans 18 amino acids. V trimming: 2 bases; J trimming: 0 bases; junction bases outside the gene matches: 5. Germline-derived CDR1 and CDR2 are SGHAT and FQNNGV. The CDR3 DNA is TGTGCCAGCAGCTTAAGGTCTAGCGGGAGGGTAGCCAAAAACATTCAGTACTTC. It translates to CASSLRSSGRVAKNIQYF.

DNA for the CDR3: TGTGCCAGCAGCTTGTGGATACCCAGCGGGGGCTATGGCTACACCTTC. Protein product: CASSLWIPSGGYGYTF. The chain links TRBV5-8 to TRBJ1-2, with D perhaps TRBD1 (5 bases). Per germline, CDR1 SGHTS and CDR2 YDEGEE. The germline V and J ends were trimmed by 1 base and 4 bases, with 17 bases remaining between them. The CDR3 runs to 16 residues.

The count of this clone is one. This chain connects TRBV5-8 to TRBJ2-7, with 7 bases lining up with TRBD2. After removal of 0 bases from V and 2 bases from J, the junction contained 2 bases not matched to a gene. The CDR3 contains 14 residues. The germline CDR1 and CDR2 sequences are SGHTS and YDEGEE. The CDR3 reads CASSLEGGPYEQYF. CDR3 sequence (DNA): TGTGCCAGCAGCTTGGAGGGAGGGCCCTACGAGCAGTACTTC. The full variable domain, rest sourced from reference TRBV5-8 and TRBJ2-7, is EAGVTQSPTHLIKTRGQQATLRCSPISGHTSVYWYQQALGLGLQFLLWYDEGEERNRGNFPPRFSGRQFPNYSSELNVNALELEDSALYLCASSLEGGPYEQYFGPGTRLTVT.

V is TRBV28 and J is TRBJ1-6, with TRBD1 identical over 7 bases. V shed 4 bases, J shed 6 bases, and the junction held 3 bases outside the gene matches. Germline loops: CDR1 MDHEN, CDR2 SYDVKM. The CDR3 is 14 residues long. The CDR3 loop is CASSSDRSNSPLHF. The CDR3 nucleotides are TGTGCCAGCAGTTCGGACAGGTCTAATTCACCCCTCCACTTT.

The chain is built from TRBV6-5 and TRBJ2-3, with 8 positions matching TRBD2. The CDR3 length is 15 residues. V lost 5 bases to trimming and J lost 3 bases; unmatched junction nucleotides: 7. CDR1 and CDR2 (germline): MNHEY, SVGAGI. The CDR3 sequence is CASSLAGLATDTQYF. CDR3 coding DNA: TGTGCCAGCAGTCTCGCTGGACTAGCAACAGATACGCAGTATTTT.

In its sample, this clone was seen once. The CDR3 DNA sequence: TGTGCCAGCAGTGTACAGGGGGTGGTTTCCAAAAACATTCAGTACTTC. This codes for CASSVQGVVSKNIQYF. This sequence joins TRBV28 and TRBJ2-4, with 8 positions matching TRBD1. Germline trimming cut 5 bases from V and 2 bases from J; bases unmatched to any gene: 8. The germline gives CDR1 MDHEN, CDR2 SYDVKM. This CDR3 is built from 16 residues.

The CDR3, as DNA: TGCGCCAGCAGCGGAGAGACAGGGCTAAACTCACCCCTCCACTTT. It translates to CASSGETGLNSPLHF. This chain connects TRBV4-1 to TRBJ1-6; 7 positions match TRBD1. From germline, CDR1 is MGHRA and CDR2 YSYEKL. The CDR3 loop spans 15 amino acids. The J segment lost 10 bases and the V segment lost 5 bases, leaving 11 bases of the junction unmatched.

This clone occurred a few times. The rearrangement joins TRBV5-4 to TRBJ1-2; D not resolved. Germline V lookup: CDR1 SGHNT, CDR2 YYREEE (reference sequence). V lost 0 bases and J 8 bases, leaving 11 bases between the germline ends. The CDR3 has 13 amino acids. CDR3 coding DNA: TGTGCCAGCAGCTTGGCTTCGGGATCGGGCTACACCTTC. Amino acid sequence: CASSLASGSGYTF.

The V gene is TRBV5-6, the J gene TRBJ2-7; D perhaps matches TRBD1 (6 bases). V was cut by 0 bases and J by 5 bases, with 12 bases left in between. This CDR3 is built from 14 residues. CDR1 SGHDT and CDR2 YYEEEE come from the germline V gene. The CDR3 DNA follows: TGTGCCAGCAGCTTGGTGGGGGCCGGCCACGAGCAGTACTTC. As protein: CASSLVGAGHEQYF.

This chain links TRBV6-5 with TRBJ1-3, with D hard to call. The V gene's germline CDR1 is MNHEY and CDR2 SVGAGI. The CDR3 has 15 residues. V lost 5 bases and J 4 bases, leaving 15 bases between the germline ends. In nucleotides, the CDR3 is TGTGCCAGCAGTCCCGGGGTCGGATGGGGAAACACCATATATTTT. Translated: CASSPGVGWGNTIYF.

The chain employs TRBV9 and TRBJ1-1, with a tentative D call TRBD1 (6 bases). Germline lookup yields CDR1 SGDLS and CDR2 YYNGEE. The CDR3 totals 14 residues. V was trimmed by 3 bases and J by 1 base, leaving 10 bases between them. CDR3 in amino acids: CASSEGHTNTEAFF. In DNA, the CDR3 is TGTGCCAGCAGCGAGGGACACACGAACACTGAAGCTTTCTTT.

The genes are TRBV11-3 and TRBJ2-5; a possible D gene is TRBD2 (5 bases). CDR1 SGHNT and CDR2 YENEEA come from the germline V gene. The CDR3 is 14 residues long. Trimming cost V 7 bases and J 5 bases, with 17 bases left between them. The CDR3 loop reads CASIVRAPGETQYF. The CDR3 DNA is TGTGCCAGCATAGTGCGGGCCCCTGGGGAGACCCAGTACTTC.

The J gene is TRBJ1-1, the V gene TRBV9, with D possibly being TRBD1 (5 bases). CDR3 length: 16 residues. V gave up 3 bases and J gave up 3 bases, with 18 bases separating them. Looked up from germline, CDR1 is SGDLS and CDR2 is YYNGEE. This chain's CDR3 is CASSAVDGTGDTEAFF. In DNA form, the CDR3 reads TGTGCCAGCAGCGCCGTAGACGGGACGGGGGACACTGAAGCTTTCTTT.

CDR3 nucleotides: TGTGCCAGCAGCCGCCGGGACAGGGTTTTTTCTCAGCCCCAGCATTTT. This gives the protein CASSRRDRVFSQPQHF. The chain links TRBV28 to TRBJ1-5; 9 nucleotides line up with TRBD1. V was pared by 6 bases and J by 6 bases, with 12 bases of the junction left unmatched. CDR3 length: 16 amino acids. The V gene's germline CDR1 is MDHEN and CDR2 SYDVKM.

The chain couples TRBV5-1 to TRBJ1-4, with 7 positions matching TRBD1. Trimming removed 4 bases from V and 3 bases from J; junction bases left unmatched: 3. This CDR3 region has 14 residues. The germline V gene encodes CDR1 SGHRS and CDR2 YFSETQ. CDR3 loop: CASSTTGANEKLFF. In DNA, the CDR3 is TGCGCCAGCAGCACAACAGGGGCTAATGAAAAACTGTTTTTT. The variable domain in full, with the rest retrieved from reference TRBV5-1 and TRBJ1-4, is KAGVTQTPRYLIKTRGQQVTLSCSPISGHRSVSWYQQTPGQGLQFLFEYFSETQRNKGNFPGRFSGRQFSNSRSEMNVSTLELGDSALYLCASSTTGANEKLFFGSGTQLSVL.

This clone was recorded only once. The chain uses TRBV6-5 and TRBJ2-2, with D uncertain. This CDR3 is built from 12 residues. Trimming left V 6 bases short and J 5 bases short, with 7 bases between. Germline V lookup: CDR1 MNHEY, CDR2 SVGAGI. The CDR3 bases are TGTGCCAGCAGCACAAGAACCGGGGAGCTGTTTTTT. This translates into CASSTRTGELFF.

The chain recombines TRBV5-1 with TRBJ2-7, with unresolved D. The V end lost 0 bases, the J end lost 1 base, and 5 bases lay between the germline ends. In germline, CDR1 is SGHRS, CDR2 YFSETQ. This CDR3 region has 13 residues. In DNA form, the CDR3 reads TGCGCCAGCAGCTTGGGGGCTTCCTACGAGCAGTACTTC. Protein product: CASSLGASYEQYF.

V usage is TRBV18 and J usage is TRBJ1-5, with D possibly being TRBD1 (5 bases). From germline, CDR1 is KGHSH and CDR2 LQKENI. The CDR3 has 14 amino acids. Trimming shortened V by 5 bases and J by 0 bases, and 8 bases separated the two germline ends. The CDR3 region is CASSAGYSNQPQHF. The CDR3 DNA reads as TGTGCCAGCTCAGCAGGGTATAGCAATCAGCCCCAGCATTTT. Full variable domain (rest looked up from reference TRBV18 and TRBJ1-5): NAGVMQNPRHLVRRRGQEARLRCSPMKGHSHVYWYRQLPEEGLKFMVYLQKENIIDESGMPKERFSAEFPKEGPSILRIQQVVRGDSAAYFCASSAGYSNQPQHFGDGTRLSIL.

The chain has TRBV5-1 and TRBJ1-2; no firm D call. Germline-derived CDR1 and CDR2 are SGHRS and YFSETQ. With 4 bases removed from V and 5 bases from J, the gap between germline ends came to 12 bases. CDR3 length equals 13 residues. For the CDR3, the DNA is TGCGCCAGCAGCCCCGACGGACTATATGGCTACACCTTC. It encodes CASSPDGLYGYTF.

The chain links TRBV4-2 to TRBJ2-3, with TRBD2 identical over 9 bases. Looked up from germline, CDR1 is LGHNA and CDR2 is YNFKEQ. This CDR3 is built from 16 residues. With 0 bases clipped from V and 3 bases from J, the junction kept 4 bases outside the gene matches. This CDR3 reads CASSQDSGGGTDTQYF. CDR3 sequence (DNA): TGTGCCAGCAGCCAAGATAGCGGGGGAGGGACAGATACGCAGTATTTT.